The 25 T cell receptor beta chains below were found in one sample sequenced in a study of T-cell reconstitution after alpha-beta-depleted transplantation in children. Unique molecular identifiers were incorporated when the TCRbeta library was constructed. TCRdb used MiXCR to reprocess the PCR reads, holding one entry per CDR3 protein. Among approximately 200,000 distinct CDR3 sequences listed, about 14% were seen once. Source: PBMCs from the stem cell graft donor, taken from the stem cell graft. The receptors derive from a human donor who donated a stem cell graft to a child with acute lymphoblastic leukemia.

This clonotype was observed many times. The chain links TRBV7-9 to TRBJ2-3; 10 nucleotides match TRBD2. From germline, CDR1 is SEHNR and CDR2 FQNEAQ (reference sequence). The CDR3 spans 15 residues. Germline trimming cut 5 bases from V and 2 bases from J; bases unmatched to any gene: 4. This CDR3 reads CASSRSGRVTDTQYF. CDR3 DNA: TGTGCCAGCAGCCGAAGCGGGAGGGTCACAGATACGCAGTATTTT. The full variable domain, in which reference TRBV7-9 and TRBJ2-3 provide the parts outside the CDR3, is DTGVSQNPRHKITKRGQNVTFRCDPISEHNRLYWYRQTLGQGPEFLTYFQNEAQLEKSRLLSDRFSAERPKGSFSTLEIQRTEQGDSAMYLCASSRSGRVTDTQYFGPGTRLTVL.

Notes on this clonotype: A much more abundant neighbour one base away suggests this may be a read error. The V and J genes are TRBV20-1 and TRBJ2-7; 8 bases align to TRBD2. V gave up 3 bases and J gave up 0 bases; unmatched junction bases: 1. CDR3 size: 13 residues. CDR1 DFQATT and CDR2 SNEGSKA come from the germline V gene (reference sequence). The CDR3 nucleotides read TGCAGTGCTAGCGGGAGGGCCTCCTACGAGCAGTACTTC. Residues: CSASGRASYEQYF.

There are many counts of this clonotype. The rearrangement links TRBV10-3 to TRBJ1-2; unclear D gene. The CDR3 contains 13 residues. Per germline, CDR1 ENHRY and CDR2 SYGVKD. V was trimmed by 4 bases and J by 0 bases, leaving 6 bases between them. The CDR3 DNA sequence: TGTGCCATCAGTGGGTCAGCTAACTATGGCTACACCTTC. Protein product: CAISGSANYGYTF.

This clonotype was detected ten times or more. The chain is built from TRBV7-9 and TRBJ2-1; TRBD2 agrees at 9 bases. Germline CDR1 is SEHNR and CDR2 is FQNEAQ (reference sequence). With 3 bases clipped from V and 7 bases from J, the junction kept 4 bases outside the gene matches. The CDR3 runs to 14 residues. In nucleotides, the CDR3 is TGTGCCAGCAGCTTGGGGACTAGCCAGAATGAGCAGTTCTTC. Protein: CASSLGTSQNEQFF.

A few counts support this clonotype. The rearrangement joins TRBV27 to TRBJ1-2; D gene unclear. Germline CDR1 is MNHEY and CDR2 is SMNVEV (reference sequence). The V end was cut by 8 bases, the J end by 3 bases, with 25 bases between. The CDR3 is made up of 17 amino acids. For the CDR3, the DNA is TGTGCCAGCCCTTCACGGGAGGGTATCTTCATGTACTATGGCTACACCTTC. It translates to CASPSREGIFMYYGYTF.

This clonotype has a count of ten or more. The CDR3 region is CASSMWDRGQETQYF. As DNA, the CDR3 is TGTGCCAGCAGTATGTGGGACAGGGGACAAGAGACCCAGTACTTC. The chain couples TRBV28 to TRBJ2-5; TRBD1 aligns across 10 bases. The V gene end was trimmed by 5 bases and the J gene end by 2 bases; junction bases not matched to a gene: 5. This CDR3 is 15 amino acids long. Germline values: CDR1 MDHEN, CDR2 SYDVKM.

The gene calls are TRBV6-5 and TRBJ2-1; D ambiguous. Trimming stripped 0 bases from V and 0 bases from J, with 15 bases between. From germline, CDR1 is MNHEY and CDR2 SVGAGI. CDR3 length: 18 amino acids. CDR3 amino acids: CASSYSRPVPSSYNEQFF. CDR3 nucleotide sequence: TGTGCCAGCAGTTACTCGAGACCCGTCCCGAGCTCCTACAATGAGCAGTTCTTC.

This clonotype was recorded many times. The chain combines TRBV30 with TRBJ2-7; D perhaps matches TRBD1 (7 bases). Trimming left V 3 bases short and J 3 bases short, with 12 bases between. The CDR3 spans 13 residues. Germline CDR1 GTSNPN, CDR2 SVGIG (reference sequence). The CDR3 reads CAWSRGDLYEQYF. The CDR3 DNA sequence: TGTGCCTGGAGCAGGGGGGACCTCTACGAGCAGTACTTC.

The rearrangement links TRBV30 to TRBJ2-5; 8 bases fit TRBD2. This CDR3 is built from 12 residues. Germline V CDR1 and CDR2: GTSNPN, SVGIG (reference sequence). DNA for the CDR3: TGTGCTGGGACTAGTTTAGGGGAGACCCAGTACTTC. Amino acids: CAGTSLGETQYF.

In regard to this clonotype: This may be a read error, as it is one base from a much larger clone. V usage is TRBV5-4 and J usage is TRBJ1-4, with a possible D match to TRBD1 (5 bases). V lost 0 bases to trimming and J lost 9 bases, with 15 bases between them. There are 15 residues in the CDR3. Germline V gene sequence: CDR1 SGHNT, CDR2 YYREEE (reference sequence). DNA of the CDR3: TGTGCCAGCAGCTTGGACCCGGGGGAGAACCAAAAACTGTTTTTT. Translation: CASSLDPGENQKLFF. The full variable domain, rest sourced from reference TRBV5-4 and TRBJ1-4, is ETGVTQSPTHLIKTRGQQVTLRCSSQSGHNTVSWYQQALGQGPQFIFQYYREEENGRGNFPPRFSGLQFPNYSSELNVNALELDDSALYLCASSLDPGENQKLFFGSGTQLSVL.

In this sample, this clonotype turned up many times. The chain joins TRBV28 to TRBJ2-1; D not resolved. The germline V gene encodes CDR1 MDHEN and CDR2 SYDVKM. V was trimmed by 4 bases and J by 5 bases, leaving 9 bases between them. This CDR3 region has 13 residues. CDR3 coding DNA: TGTGCCAGCAGTTGGACCAATAACAATGAGCAGTTCTTC. It codes for CASSWTNNNEQFF.

This clonotype was detected a few times. The chain employs TRBV6-1 and TRBJ2-3; 7 bases are a match to TRBD1. The CDR3 spans 16 residues. J lost 2 bases, V lost 4 bases, and 9 bases had no gene match. Looked up from germline, CDR1 is MNHNS and CDR2 is SASEGT. CDR3 loop: CASSVWDSGFTDTQYF. DNA of the CDR3: TGTGCCAGCAGTGTATGGGACAGCGGTTTCACAGATACGCAGTATTTT.

The chain combines TRBV20-1 with TRBJ2-1, with 10 nucleotides matching TRBD2. The trim removed 2 bases at V and 7 bases at J, leaving 23 bases unmatched. Per the germline V gene, CDR1 is DFQATT and CDR2 is SNEGSKA (reference sequence). CDR3 length equals 20 residues. Here the CDR3 DNA reads TGCAGTGCTAGATCCCCCGCGGCGCTAGCGGGAGACTCCAGGTGGAATGAGCAGTTCTTC. Translation gives CSARSPAALAGDSRWNEQFF.

This clonotype was picked up many times. This chain uses TRBV5-1 with TRBJ2-5; 10 bases align to TRBD2. The junction had 10 bases not matched to a gene; V was cut back by 4 bases and J by 1 base. Per the germline V gene, CDR1 is SGHRS and CDR2 is YFSETQ. The CDR3 spans 17 residues. The DNA of the CDR3 is TGCGCCAGCAGCAAACTAGCGGGACTTAAGGGCCAAGAGACCCAGTACTTC. This sequence encodes CASSKLAGLKGQETQYF.

The table lists this clonotype with many counts. This chain uses TRBV20-1 with TRBJ2-1; the D gene is possibly TRBD2 (6 bases). This CDR3 contains 12 residues. The germline gives CDR1 DFQATT, CDR2 SNEGSKA (reference sequence). V lost 6 bases to trimming and J lost 10 bases, with 16 bases between them. The CDR3 reads CSATLTRGEQFF. As DNA, the CDR3 is TGCAGTGCCACCTTAACCCGGGGGGAGCAGTTCTTC.

This clonotype was seen many times. This rearrangement joins TRBV29-1 to TRBJ1-2; D call uncertain. Trimming took 3 bases from V and 2 from J, leaving 10 bases between them. This CDR3 has 13 residues. CDR1 is SQVTM and CDR2 is ANQGSEA in the germline V gene. The CDR3 here is CSVDYGENYGYTF. In DNA form, the CDR3 reads TGCAGCGTTGATTACGGGGAAAACTATGGCTACACCTTC.

The rearrangement links TRBV12-3 or TRBV12-4 to TRBJ1-2; D is ambiguous. The CDR3 length is 17 residues. Trimming left V 5 bases short and J 0 bases short, with 19 bases between. The CDR3 protein is CASSPGYSRFSNYGYTF. The DNA of the CDR3 is TGTGCCAGCAGTCCCGGGTACAGTAGATTTTCTAACTATGGCTACACCTTC.

V is TRBV12-3 or TRBV12-4 and J is TRBJ2-7; D perhaps matches TRBD1 (5 bases). V was trimmed by 5 bases and J by 5 bases, leaving 19 bases between them. The length of the CDR3 is 15 residues. The CDR3 DNA reads as TGTGCCAGCAGTGGGGCTAGACGACTCCCTCACGAGCAGTACTTC. Translated: CASSGARRLPHEQYF.

This clonotype was picked up many times. The chain links TRBV28 to TRBJ2-5, with 9 bases fitting TRBD2. The CDR3 covers 16 residues. V trimming: 5 bases; J trimming: 4 bases; junction bases outside the gene matches: 11. CDR1 MDHEN and CDR2 SYDVKM come from the germline V gene. The CDR3 bases are TGTGCCAGCAGTCCGGTAGCGGGAGCGGAGGGAGAGACCCAGTACTTC. Its protein is CASSPVAGAEGETQYF.

This chain joins TRBV18 and TRBJ2-5, with D possibly being TRBD2 (6 bases). Germline lookup yields CDR1 KGHSH and CDR2 LQKENI. This CDR3 is 16 amino acids long. V was pared by 2 bases and J by 7 bases, with 20 bases between. CDR3 sequence reads: CASSPTLALQRGTQYF. CDR3 nucleotides: TGTGCCAGCTCACCAACGCTAGCGCTCCAGAGGGGGACCCAGTACTTC.

In the case of this clonotype: Just one base apart from a much larger clone, this may be a read error. The chain links TRBV2 to TRBJ1-6; TRBD1 aligns across 10 bases. The V and J ends lost 10 bases and 2 bases, in that order; junction bases with no gene match: 20. This CDR3 has 20 amino acids. Germline V gives CDR1 SNHLY, CDR2 FYNNEI. This chain's CDR3 is CANSFPKTGGRYAYNSPLHF. CDR3 nucleotides: TGTGCCAACAGCTTCCCCAAGACAGGGGGCCGCTATGCCTATAATTCACCCCTCCACTTT.

About this clonotype itself: A much larger clone sits a single nucleotide away, making a read error possible. The chain couples TRBV12-3 or TRBV12-4 to TRBJ2-5; tentatively, D is TRBD2 (6 bases). V was clipped by 6 bases and J by 5 bases, with 16 bases between them. The CDR3 is 14 amino acids. The chain's CDR3 is CASRRDCEGETQYF. In DNA form, the CDR3 reads TGTGCCAGCAGGAGGGACTGTGAAGGGGAGACCCAGTACTTC.

This clonotype was counted ten times or more. The rearrangement links TRBV11-1 to TRBJ2-7, with 13 bases fitting TRBD2. The length of the CDR3 is 19 residues. Unmatched junction bases numbered 14, after V lost 5 bases and J lost 1 base. Germline CDR1 reads SGHAT; CDR2 reads FQDESV (reference sequence). The CDR3, as DNA: TGTGCCAGCAGCCTAAGACTCCCGGGACTAGCGGGATATTCCTACGAGCAGTACTTC. Amino acids: CASSLRLPGLAGYSYEQYF.

This clonotype was counted many times. The gene calls are TRBV12-3 or TRBV12-4 and TRBJ2-7; D is ambiguous. This CDR3 comprises 11 residues. Trimming took 4 bases from V and 3 from J, leaving 4 bases between them. DNA for the CDR3: TGTGCCAGCAGTTCCTTCTACGAGCAGTACTTC. It translates to CASSSFYEQYF.

This clonotype was recorded at least ten times. The chain recombines TRBV11-3 with TRBJ1-1; D ambiguous. This CDR3 spans 14 amino acids. Trimming removed 5 bases at V and 1 base at J, with 11 bases between. Germline CDR1 is SGHNT and CDR2 is YENEEA. CDR3 in DNA: TGTGCCAGCAGCGTAGGCCGGGGGAACACTGAAGCTTTCTTT. It is translated as CASSVGRGNTEAFF.